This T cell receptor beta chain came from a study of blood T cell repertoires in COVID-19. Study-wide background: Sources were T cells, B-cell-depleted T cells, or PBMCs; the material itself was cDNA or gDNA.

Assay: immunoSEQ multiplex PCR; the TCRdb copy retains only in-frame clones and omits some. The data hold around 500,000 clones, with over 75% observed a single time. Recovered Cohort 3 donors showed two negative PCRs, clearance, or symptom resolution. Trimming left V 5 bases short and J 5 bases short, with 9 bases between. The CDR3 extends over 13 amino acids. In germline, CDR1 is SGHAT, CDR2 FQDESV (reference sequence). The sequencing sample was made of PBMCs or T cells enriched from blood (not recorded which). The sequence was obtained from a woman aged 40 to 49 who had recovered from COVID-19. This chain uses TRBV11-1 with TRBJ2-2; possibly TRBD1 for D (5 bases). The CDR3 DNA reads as TGTGCCAGCAGCGTCAGGGTTACCGGGGAGCTGTTTTTT. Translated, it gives CASSVRVTGELFF.